This entry lists 16 T cell receptor beta chains sequenced from one sample in a study of glioma-infiltrating T cells. Amplification of TCR alpha and beta CDR3 regions from RNA used iRepertoire nested multiplex PCR. MiXCR, applied by TCRdb to the multiplex PCR reads, yields one record per CDR3 protein. The sample shows approximately 110,000 distinct CDR3 sequences, 25% to 30% of them seen only once. Sequencing was performed on glioma tissue, nonneoplastic brain tissue, or PBMCs (not recorded which). The origin of the receptors is a human donor with low-grade glioma or glioblastoma, undergoing nonglioma brain surgery, or in good health (not recorded which).

The chain employs TRBV28 and TRBJ2-3, with 12 bases fitting TRBD2. Germline CDR1 reads MDHEN; CDR2 reads SYDVKM. This CDR3 has 13 residues. Unmatched junction bases numbered 4, after V lost 10 bases and J lost 5 bases. CDR3 nucleotide sequence: TGTGCCACCAGACTAGCGGGAGAAGATACGCAGTATTTT. This gives the protein CATRLAGEDTQYF.

There are many counts of this clonotype. The chain is built from TRBV7-9 and TRBJ2-1; a possible D gene is TRBD2 (6 bases). Trimming stripped 1 base from V and 4 bases from J, with 11 bases between. The CDR3 is 15 residues long. Germline assignment: CDR1 SEHNR and CDR2 FQNEAQ (reference sequence). The CDR3 sequence: CASSLGLAHYNEQFF. CDR3 DNA: TGTGCCAGCAGCTTAGGCCTAGCGCATTACAATGAGCAGTTCTTC.

This clonotype was seen ten or more times. V gene TRBV3-1 combines with J gene TRBJ2-7; 9 bases agree with TRBD2. The junction had 7 bases not matched to a gene; V was cut back by 4 bases and J by 3 bases. Germline V gene sequence: CDR1 LGHDT, CDR2 YNNKEL (reference sequence). This CDR3 region has 15 residues. As DNA, the CDR3 is TGTGCCAGCAGCCCACGACTAGCGGACTTCTACGAGCAGTACTTC. Protein product: CASSPRLADFYEQYF.

This clonotype was recorded many times. V is TRBV19 and J is TRBJ2-5; 11 positions agree with TRBD2. J gave up 5 bases and V 6 bases, and 11 bases lay outside the gene matches. The CDR3 consists of 16 residues. CDR1 and CDR2 from the germline V gene are LNHDA and SQIVND (reference sequence). CDR3 sequence: CASSFDRLAGRETQYF. In DNA, the CDR3 is TGTGCCAGTAGCTTCGACCGACTAGCGGGGAGGGAGACCCAGTACTTC.

This clonotype is medium-sized within its sample. The chain employs TRBV4-1 and TRBJ2-7; D is possibly TRBD1 (5 bases). The germline V and J ends were trimmed by 3 bases and 6 bases, with 18 bases remaining between them. The length of the CDR3 is 15 residues. Germline V gene data show CDR1 as MGHRA and CDR2 as YSYEKL. Here the CDR3 DNA reads TGCGCCAGCAGCCACAGGGCCAGTGATCGGTCCGAGCAGTACTTC. This encodes CASSHRASDRSEQYF.

There are many counts of this clonotype. The chain is built from TRBV3-1 and TRBJ2-3; D might be TRBD1 (6 bases). V was shortened by 11 bases and J by 3 bases, with 15 bases between the two germline ends. Germline lookup yields CDR1 LGHDT and CDR2 YNNKEL (reference sequence). This CDR3 contains 13 residues. CDR3 protein: CAAAGARTDTQYF. The CDR3 DNA sequence: TGTGCCGCTGCAGGGGCGAGAACAGATACGCAGTATTTT.

V is TRBV29-1 and J is TRBJ2-7; 8 nucleotides match TRBD1. The germline V gene encodes CDR1 SQVTM and CDR2 ANQGSEA. This CDR3 contains 11 residues. Trimming cost V 6 bases and J 7 bases; bases outside gene matches: 5. The CDR3 is CSVGTGAEQYF. The DNA of the CDR3 is TGCAGCGTGGGGACAGGCGCGGAGCAGTACTTC.

This clonotype was found many times. J is TRBJ1-1 and V is TRBV20-1; D call uncertain. The CDR3 covers 14 residues. Germline CDR1 DFQATT, CDR2 SNEGSKA (reference sequence). V was trimmed by 3 bases and J by 0 bases, leaving 11 bases between them. In DNA form, the CDR3 reads TGCAGTGCTAGCCCAGGAGGTTTGAACACTGAAGCTTTCTTT. This codes for CSASPGGLNTEAFF.

J is TRBJ1-1 and V is TRBV12-3 or TRBV12-4; TRBD1 matches at 7 bases. V lost 5 bases to trimming and J lost 4 bases; unmatched junction nucleotides: 4. The CDR3 spans 13 residues. CDR3 sequence reads: CASSAQGVTEAFF. The CDR3 bases are TGTGCCAGCAGTGCCCAGGGGGTCACTGAAGCTTTCTTT.

CDR3 DNA sequence: TGTGCCAGCAGGGCCGACGTCTGTGGCTACACCTTC. It encodes CASRADVCGYTF. This chain links TRBV6-1 with TRBJ1-2; no clear D. This CDR3 is built from 12 residues. Trimming took off 6 bases at V and 7 bases at J, with 12 bases between the two ends. Germline V gene data show CDR1 as MNHNS and CDR2 as SASEGT.

Ten or more counts support this clonotype. The V and J genes are TRBV27 and TRBJ1-5; tentative D call: TRBD1 (6 bases). Germline CDR1 MNHEY, CDR2 SMNVEV (reference sequence). Trimming cost V 5 bases and J 2 bases, with 13 bases left between them. This CDR3 has 15 residues. DNA of the CDR3: TGTGCCAGCAGTCGTAACAGGGAGGGCAATCAGCCCCAGCATTTT. As protein: CASSRNREGNQPQHF.

V is TRBV9 and J is TRBJ1-5; D remains ambiguous. The ends were cut back, 3 bases at V and 0 bases at J, with 7 bases in the middle. Germline CDR1 and CDR2: SGDLS and YYNGEE. The CDR3 loop spans 14 amino acids. The CDR3 DNA follows: TGTGCCAGCAGCGCTGGGAATAGCAATCAGCCCCAGCATTTT. Its protein product is CASSAGNSNQPQHF.

Notes on this clonotype: A read error is possible here, since a much larger clone lies one base away. V gene TRBV12-3 or TRBV12-4 combines with J gene TRBJ2-3; unclear D gene. The CDR3 extends over 12 amino acids. The CDR3 nucleotides read TGTGCCAGCAGAACTTATACAGATACGAAGTATTTT. Its translation is CASRTYTDTKYF.

On this clonotype itself: A much larger clone lies a single base off, so this may be a read error. The chain links TRBV12-3 or TRBV12-4 to TRBJ1-5, with D unclear. This CDR3 comprises 14 residues. Trimming took 8 bases from V and 0 from J, leaving 11 bases between them. CDR3 in amino acids: CASSESDSNQPQHF. The CDR3 nucleotides are TGTGCCAGCTCGGAAAGCGATAGCAATCAGCCCCAGCATTTT.

The genes are TRBV5-6 and TRBJ2-1; 11 bases line up with TRBD1. J was trimmed by 6 bases and V by 1 base; bases with no gene match: 3. This CDR3 region has 15 residues. Germline V gene data show CDR1 as SGHDT and CDR2 as YYEEEE. CDR3 residues: CASSLLGTGGNEQFF. The CDR3 region has the DNA TGTGCCAGCAGCTTGTTGGGGACAGGGGGCAATGAGCAGTTCTTC.

This clonotype was observed many times. The genes are TRBV4-3 and TRBJ2-3; possibly TRBD1 for D (6 bases). In germline, CDR1 is LGHNA, CDR2 YSLEER. The germline V and J ends were trimmed by 4 bases and 6 bases, with 20 bases remaining between them. CDR3 length: 16 amino acids. This chain's CDR3 is CASSRERTAVRDTQYF. For the CDR3, the DNA is TGCGCCAGCAGCCGAGAAAGGACAGCCGTCCGGGATACGCAGTATTTT.